These 3 T cell receptor beta chains came from one sample sequenced in a study of T cell changes during pregnancy in multiple sclerosis. Sequencing used immunoSEQ multiplex PCR; TCRdb keeps in-frame clones, though not all of them. The top ten hold 4.5% of the sample, which has tens of thousands of clones, roughly 90% seen once. The sample in question was CD8+ T cells from peripheral blood mononuclear cells, obtained after pregnancy. The source of these receptors is a female donor with multiple sclerosis, enrolled in a pregnancy study.

The chain carries TRBV5-1 and TRBJ2-7; 9 nucleotides agree with TRBD1. The CDR3 has 16 amino acids. Trimming at V came to 0 bases and at J to 3 bases, leaving 7 bases not matched to a gene. CDR1 and CDR2 (germline): SGHRS, YFSETQ. The CDR3 DNA sequence: TGCGCCAGCAGCTTGGCCGACAGGGGGGTAAGCTACGAGCAGTACTTC. Amino acid sequence: CASSLADRGVSYEQYF. Variable domain in full (rest from reference TRBV5-1 and TRBJ2-7): KAGVTQTPRYLIKTRGQQVTLSCSPISGHRSVSWYQQTPGQGLQFLFEYFSETQRNKGNFPGRFSGRQFSNSRSEMNVSTLELGDSALYLCASSLADRGVSYEQYFGPGTRLTVT.

The chain links TRBV5-4 to TRBJ2-3; 7 bases match TRBD1. The CDR3 extends over 14 amino acids. Germline V lookup: CDR1 SGHNT, CDR2 YYREEE (reference sequence). The junction had 7 bases not matched to a gene; V was cut back by 4 bases and J by 5 bases. CDR3 region: CASSHEGAGDTQYF. CDR3 DNA sequence: TGTGCCAGCAGCCATGAGGGGGCCGGAGATACGCAGTATTTT.

The rearrangement uses TRBV5-1 and TRBJ2-7, with 9 bases matching TRBD1. The CDR3 totals 12 residues. V shed 5 bases and J 6 bases; nucleotides not matched to a gene: 3. Germline assignment: CDR1 SGHRS and CDR2 YFSETQ. The CDR3 loop reads CASRQGAGEQYF. In DNA form, the CDR3 reads TGCGCCAGCAGACAGGGGGCTGGCGAGCAGTACTTC.